Listed below are T cell receptor beta chains from one sample, sequenced in a study of cytomegalovirus exposure and HLA in healthy donors. Method: immunoSEQ multiplex PCR; TCRdb's copy keeps in-frame clones and lacks some. Among some 270,000 clones, about four fifths were seen once, and the ten largest hold about 0.28%. Material: PBMCs. These receptors originate from a girl aged 2 to 10 in good health and CMV-seronegative. Both conserved end residues are trimmed from each CDR3. Fields, in order: D gene, V gene, J gene, CDR3 protein. The D gene is left open where the match is weak.

TRBD1	TRBV4-1	TRBJ1-5	ASSQDLKGQRNQPQH
NA	TRBV4-1	TRBJ1-6	ASSQEEGRESPLH
TRBD2	TRBV7-2	NA	ASSVLAGAYEQY
NA	TRBV27	TRBJ1-4	ASSFTGYATNEKLF
NA	TRBV28	TRBJ2-7	ASSSPTSHEQY
TRBD1	TRBV28	TRBJ1-6	ASSLSTGSYSPLH
TRBD2	TRBV10-1	TRBJ2-2	ASSAQTSGRAGELF
TRBD2	TRBV27	TRBJ2-1	ASSFREVYYNEQF
NA	TRBV27	TRBJ2-6	ASSSAMANVLT
TRBD2	TRBV27	TRBJ2-5	ASSLMPSGETQY
NA	TRBV28	TRBJ1-2	ASSPSGGMGRDGYT
TRBD2	TRBV18	TRBJ2-3	ASSPPGGTDTQY
NA	TRBV5-4	TRBJ1-1	ASSSETEAF
NA	TRBV19	TRBJ1-2	ASTEVLGDGYT
NA	TRBV4-1	TRBJ2-1	ASSQSPGSYNEQF
NA	TRBV5-1	TRBJ1-6	ASSLTGNNSPLH
NA	TRBV10-1	TRBJ1-6	ASSQVENSPLH
NA	TRBV19	TRBJ1-6	ASTPGGRGSYNSPLH
NA	TRBV6-6	TRBJ1-6	ASSYGQNSPLH
NA	TRBV7-3	TRBJ2-2	ASSSEGDGELF
TRBD1	TRBV9	TRBJ2-3	ASSPGTGGGDTQY
TRBD1	TRBV7-2	TRBJ1-6	ASSLAARETGAPLH
NA	TRBV5-4	TRBJ2-7	ASSLGQNYEQY
TRBD1	TRBV19	TRBJ1-2	ASRTGISSADGYT
TRBD2	TRBV5-1	TRBJ2-1	ASSQWPGLAGGNTYNEQF
NA	TRBV15	TRBJ2-7	ATSREPWSSYEQY
NA	TRBV27	TRBJ2-7	ASRSERSYEQY
TRBD1	TRBV27	TRBJ1-2	ASSRIYLSGDSLYGYT
TRBD2	TRBV5-1	TRBJ2-5	ASSHSLAGGFETQY
TRBD1	TRBV7-8	TRBJ2-2	ASTQGAAGELF
TRBD1	TRBV2	TRBJ1-1	ASSEATGIPEAF
NA	TRBV28	TRBJ1-2	ASSEYFPQGRNGGYT
TRBD1	TRBV10-2	TRBJ2-3	ASSVTGTGDTDTQY
TRBD2	TRBV5-1	TRBJ2-7	ASSQRLAQTYEQY
NA	TRBV10-3	TRBJ2-7	AISESRGYEQY
NA	TRBV9	TRBJ2-4	ASSAPSSGTGAKNIQY
NA	TRBV27	TRBJ1-1	ASSLSANTEAF